The TCR beta chain under discussion was sequenced for a study of blood T cell repertoires in COVID-19. Sequencing used immunoSEQ multiplex PCR; TCRdb keeps in-frame clones, though not all of them. The sample carries under 300,000 clones, less than 90% recorded once. Germline lookup yields CDR1 GTSNPN and CDR2 SVGIG (reference sequence). Trimming took off 2 bases at V and 7 bases at J, with 20 bases between the two ends. The CDR3 consists of 15 residues. The J gene is TRBJ1-2, the V gene TRBV30, with D perhaps TRBD1 (5 bases). This sequence was found in a woman in her forties or fifties who had recovered from COVID-19. The sample comprised PBMCs or T cells enriched from blood (not recorded which). The CDR3 DNA reads TGTGCCTGGAGTACGGGGGGTCGCTCTATGTTTGGCTACACCTTC. This sequence encodes CAWSTGGRSMFGYTF.